These 18 T cell receptor beta chains share one sample of origin, sequenced in a study of shared clonotypes between healthy human individuals. Generated by immunoSEQ multiplex PCR, the TCRdb table keeps only in-frame clones and is missing some. Of roughly 2,300,000 clones listed, 85% to 95% were seen once; the top ten hold approximately 0.39%. The sample comprised naive CD4+ T cells from PBMCs. As for subset: CD45RA+ positively selected. These receptors originate from a man aged 18 to 29 in good health. Some clones in this sample may be carry-over from other donors' samples.

Of note for this clone: Other DNA sequences within the sample encode an identical CDR3. V is TRBV12-5 and J is TRBJ2-3; D unclear. Between the trimmed V and J ends, which lost 7 bases and 0 bases, there was a span of 5 bases. Germline loops: CDR1 LGHNT, CDR2 FRNRAP. This CDR3 has 12 amino acids. This CDR3 reads CASAGSTDTQYF. CDR3 coding DNA: TGTGCTAGTGCCGGAAGCACAGATACGCAGTATTTT.

V is TRBV6-1 and J is TRBJ1-1; D gene uncertain. The CDR3 length is 13 residues. Trimming took 2 bases from V and 6 from J, leaving 10 bases between them. Per the germline V gene, CDR1 is MNHNS and CDR2 is SASEGT. The CDR3 loop reads CASSERADPEAFF. DNA for the CDR3: TGTGCCAGCAGTGAAAGGGCAGACCCTGAAGCTTTCTTT.

The J gene is TRBJ2-3, the V gene TRBV25-1; D possibly corresponds to TRBD2 (6 bases). Trimming removed 8 bases at V and 3 bases at J, with 9 bases between. The CDR3 extends over 12 amino acids. Germline CDR1 is MGHDK and CDR2 is SYGVNS. The CDR3 nucleotides are TGTGCCAGCTCCGCGGGGACAGATACGCAGTATTTT. Encoded protein: CASSAGTDTQYF.

The J gene is TRBJ2-2, the V gene TRBV4-2; 11 bases are shared with TRBD2. Germline V gene lookup returns CDR1 LGHNA and CDR2 YNFKEQ. The CDR3 totals 18 residues. With 5 bases clipped from V and 1 base from J, the junction kept 9 bases outside the gene matches. The CDR3 region has the DNA TGTGCCAGCAGCGGCGGGGGTGGACTAGCGGGGAACACCGGGGAGCTGTTTTTT. This sequence encodes CASSGGGGLAGNTGELFF.

This clone was seen at least ten times. The V and J genes are TRBV6-1 and TRBJ1-1; 7 bases line up with TRBD1. The CDR3 runs 13 residues. Trimming removed 5 bases from V and 4 bases from J; junction bases left unmatched: 4. Germline CDR1 and CDR2: MNHNS and SASEGT. The CDR3 sequence: CASSWDRGTEAFF. CDR3 nucleotides: TGTGCCAGCAGTTGGGACAGAGGCACTGAAGCTTTCTTT.

The chain joins TRBV5-1 to TRBJ2-7, with 9 bases matching TRBD1. The CDR3 is 15 amino acids. CDR1 and CDR2 from the germline V gene are SGHRS and YFSETQ. J lost 0 bases, V lost 6 bases, and 7 bases had no gene match. In DNA, the CDR3 is TGCGCCAGCAAACGGGACAGGGACTTCTCCTACGAGCAGTACTTC. As protein: CASKRDRDFSYEQYF. Full variable domain (missing parts from reference TRBV5-1 and TRBJ2-7): KAGVTQTPRYLIKTRGQQVTLSCSPISGHRSVSWYQQTPGQGLQFLFEYFSETQRNKGNFPGRFSGRQFSNSRSEMNVSTLELGDSALYLCASKRDRDFSYEQYFGPGTRLTVT.

V gene TRBV6-1 combines with J gene TRBJ1-4, with 7 bases matching TRBD1. Germline CDR1 is MNHNS and CDR2 is SASEGT. J was trimmed by 8 bases and V by 9 bases; bases with no gene match: 9. CDR3 length: 13 residues. The CDR3 DNA sequence: TGTGCCAGGTTTAGTACAGGGGACGAAAAACTGTTTTTT. Its translation: CARFSTGDEKLFF.

This clone appeared once. The genes are TRBV28 and TRBJ2-5, with 7 bases identical to TRBD1. The CDR3 totals 15 residues. Looked up from germline, CDR1 is MDHEN and CDR2 is SYDVKM. With 5 bases clipped from V and 3 bases from J, the junction kept 9 bases outside the gene matches. CDR3 DNA: TGTGCCAGCAGTCCAGGGACAGTAGGAAAAGAGACCCAGTACTTC. Translation: CASSPGTVGKETQYF.

The chain joins TRBV15 to TRBJ2-1, with 8 bases aligning to TRBD2. Germline V gives CDR1 LNHNV, CDR2 YYDKDF (reference sequence). J gave up 4 bases and V 5 bases, and 7 bases lay outside the gene matches. The CDR3 length is 15 residues. CDR3 sequence: CATSPGSGTYNEQFF. The CDR3 DNA follows: TGTGCCACCAGCCCCGGTAGCGGGACTTACAATGAGCAGTTCTTC. Looking up the rest from reference TRBV15 and TRBJ2-1 gives the full variable domain: DAMVIQNPRYQVTQFGKPVTLSCSQTLNHNVMYWYQQKSSQAPKLLFHYYDKDFNNEADTPDNFQSRRPNTSFCFLDIRSPGLGDTAMYLCATSPGSGTYNEQFFGPGTRLTVL.

The chain uses TRBV10-2 and TRBJ2-2; 11 nucleotides match TRBD2. V shed 2 bases, J shed 5 bases, and the junction held 10 bases outside the gene matches. This CDR3 has 18 residues. The germline gives CDR1 WSHSY, CDR2 SAAADI. CDR3 bases: TGCGCCAGCAGTGAGGTGAGAACTAGCGGGAGCCGGACCGGGGAGCTGTTTTTT. Amino acid sequence: CASSEVRTSGSRTGELFF.

The chain combines TRBV11-3 with TRBJ2-2, with 8 bases lining up with TRBD1. V lost 6 bases, J lost 3 bases, and 6 bases stayed unmatched. The germline CDR1 and CDR2 sequences are SGHNT and YENEEA. The CDR3 length is 15 residues. The chain's CDR3 is CASRQQGVDTGELFF. The CDR3 nucleotides are TGTGCCAGCAGACAACAGGGGGTGGACACCGGGGAGCTGTTTTTT.

This chain uses TRBV27 with TRBJ2-7; D not resolved. The CDR3 extends over 15 amino acids. Germline V gene lookup returns CDR1 MNHEY and CDR2 SMNVEV (reference sequence). V lost 0 bases to trimming and J lost 0 bases, with 9 bases between them. As DNA, the CDR3 is TGTGCCAGCAGTTTATCAATGGGTTCCTCCTACGAGCAGTACTTC. Translating it yields CASSLSMGSSYEQYF.

This clone showed up just a few times. In nucleotides, the CDR3 is TGTGCCAGCAGTGAAGTCGGTAGAAACACTGAAGCTTTCTTT. Protein product: CASSEVGRNTEAFF. The chain is built from TRBV25-1 and TRBJ1-1; D is ambiguous. The CDR3 has 14 residues. Trimming shortened V by 2 bases and J by 2 bases, and 9 bases separated the two germline ends. Germline values: CDR1 MGHDK, CDR2 SYGVNS.

The V and J genes are TRBV7-2 and TRBJ1-4, with D perhaps TRBD1 (5 bases). Germline V gene data show CDR1 as SGHTA and CDR2 as FQGNSA. The CDR3 runs 15 residues. V lost 5 bases and J 8 bases, leaving 18 bases between the germline ends. For the CDR3, the DNA is TGTGCCAGCAGCCTAGAGGGGCCAGTGGGGGAAAAACTGTTTTTT. This sequence encodes CASSLEGPVGEKLFF.

The J gene is TRBJ1-1, the V gene TRBV7-3; D unresolved. Germline lookup yields CDR1 SGHTA and CDR2 FQGTGA. There are 14 residues in the CDR3. Trimming left V 3 bases short and J 1 base short, with 9 bases between. In DNA form, the CDR3 reads TGTGCCAGCAGCTTGGGGAGCCCGAACACTGAAGCTTTCTTT. It specifies CASSLGSPNTEAFF. The whole variable domain, filled in from reference TRBV7-3 and TRBJ1-1, reads GAGVSQTPSNKVTEKGKYVELRCDPISGHTALYWYRQSLGQGPEFLIYFQGTGAADDSGLPNDRFFAVRPEGSVSTLKIQRTERGDSAVYLCASSLGSPNTEAFFGQGTRLTVV.

The chain has TRBV7-2 and TRBJ2-7, with 8 bases that match TRBD2. The junction had 13 bases not matched to a gene; V was cut back by 2 bases and J by 4 bases. The length of the CDR3 is 17 residues. CDR1 SGHTA and CDR2 FQGNSA come from the germline V gene. In nucleotides, the CDR3 is TGTGCCAGCAGCTTAATCGGGCCCAGCGGGAGCAGTTACGAGCAGTACTTC. Translated, it gives CASSLIGPSGSSYEQYF.

This clone was seen a few times. The chain employs TRBV7-9 and TRBJ1-3; 8 bases match TRBD1. There are 16 residues in the CDR3. From germline, CDR1 is SEHNR and CDR2 FQNEAQ (reference sequence). V was pared by 4 bases and J by 4 bases, with 9 bases of the junction left unmatched. CDR3 in amino acids: CASSSWTGPAGNTIYF. The CDR3 DNA is TGTGCCAGCAGCTCGTGGACAGGGCCTGCAGGAAACACCATATATTTT.

This clone was recorded a few times. The chain combines TRBV6-6 with TRBJ1-5; D is unclear. Germline-derived CDR1 and CDR2 are MNHNY and SVGAGI (reference sequence). V was trimmed by 6 bases and J by 3 bases, leaving 0 bases between them. The CDR3 is 10 residues long. This CDR3 reads CASSNQPQHF. CDR3 DNA sequence: TGTGCCAGCAGCAATCAGCCCCAGCATTTT.